This T cell receptor (beta chain) derives from a study of blood T cell repertoires in COVID-19. As for the study in general: The samples span acute and convalescent COVID-19 from the United States, Italy and Spain. PBMCs, B-cell-depleted T cells, or T cells were the source of the cDNA or gDNA that made up the material.

The V gene lost 8 bases and the J gene lost 2 bases, with 19 bases spanning the gap. The CDR3 is 15 residues long. From germline, CDR1 is MGHDK and CDR2 SYGVNS. The authors' processing: Amplification of reference gene primers was used by the study to estimate nucleated cell counts. Sequenced by immunoSEQ multiplex PCR; TCRdb stores in-frame clones only, minus some. The D gene and trimming were derived from the DNA, and the V and J assignments and clone size from that table. The data hold roughly 290,000 clones, with roughly 86% observed a single time. This chain uses TRBV25-1 with TRBJ2-7, with D tentatively TRBD2 (5 bases). Sequenced: peripheral blood. The TCR was taken from a woman aged 25 to 39 who had recovered from COVID-19. The CDR3 reads CASSKEGSQPYEQYF. For the CDR3, the DNA is TGTGCCAGCTCGAAAGAGGGCAGCCAACCCTACGAGCAGTACTTC.